Listed here are 27 T cell receptor beta chains from one sample, sequenced in a study of cytomegalovirus exposure and HLA in healthy donors. The PCR ran on 60 Vbeta and 13 Jbeta primers. Sequenced by immunoSEQ multiplex PCR; TCRdb stores in-frame clones only, minus some. This listing includes some 110,000 clones. Input material: PBMCs. These receptors were collected from a man aged 30-40 years in good health and CMV-seronegative.

The gene calls are TRBV18 and TRBJ1-1; 7 nucleotides line up with TRBD1. V trimming: 5 bases; J trimming: 4 bases; junction bases outside the gene matches: 4. CDR3 length: 13 amino acids. CDR1 and CDR2 (germline): KGHSH, LQKENI. CDR3: CASSGQETTEAFF. For the CDR3, the DNA is TGTGCCAGCTCAGGACAGGAAACCACTGAAGCTTTCTTT.

The CDR3 region has the DNA TGTGCCAGCAGCCCCGGAACAGGGGTAAGTGAGCAGTTCTTC. Translating gives CASSPGTGVSEQFF. The gene calls are TRBV7-2 and TRBJ2-1; 7 bases line up with TRBD1. Germline CDR1 is SGHTA and CDR2 is FQGNSA. The CDR3 has 14 residues. Trimming at V came to 5 bases and at J to 9 bases, leaving 10 bases not matched to a gene.

The rearrangement links TRBV5-6 to TRBJ2-2, with 10 bases aligning to TRBD2. Germline lookup yields CDR1 SGHDT and CDR2 YYEEEE. Germline trimming cut 3 bases from V and 3 bases from J; bases unmatched to any gene: 5. CDR3 length equals 16 residues. The CDR3 DNA reads TGTGCCAGCAGCTGGGCTAGCGGGGGAGACACCGGGGAGCTGTTTTTT. Protein: CASSWASGGDTGELFF.

The V and J genes are TRBV11-2 and TRBJ2-5; TRBD1 might be the D (6 bases). The V end lost 0 bases, the J end lost 4 bases, and 15 bases lay between the germline ends. Germline V lookup: CDR1 SGHAT, CDR2 FQNNGV. The CDR3 loop spans 16 amino acids. CDR3 in DNA: TGTGCCAGCAGCTTAGAGCCGGCAGGGGCCGGAGAGACCCAGTACTTC. Amino acid sequence: CASSLEPAGAGETQYF. The entire variable domain, with the rest obtained from reference TRBV11-2 and TRBJ2-5, is as follows: EAGVAQSPRYKIIEKRQSVAFWCNPISGHATLYWYQQILGQGPKLLIQFQNNGVVDDSQLPKDRFSAERLKGVDSTLKIQPAKLEDSAVYLCASSLEPAGAGETQYFGPGTRLLVL.

The V call is TRBV6-6, the J call TRBJ2-5, with D maybe TRBD1 (6 bases). The CDR3 length is 13 residues. V lost 9 bases to trimming and J lost 1 base, with 12 bases between them. Germline V gives CDR1 MNHNY, CDR2 SVGAGI (reference sequence). CDR3 bases: TGTGCCAGTGGAGGACAGATCCAAGAGACCCAGTACTTC. This gives the protein CASGGQIQETQYF.

The chain uses TRBV18 and TRBJ1-2, with TRBD1 identical over 10 bases. The CDR3 extends over 12 amino acids. The V and J ends lost 6 bases and 8 bases, in that order; junction bases with no gene match: 3. Germline CDR1 is KGHSH and CDR2 is LQKENI. The CDR3 region is CASSGTGEGYTF. Written as DNA, the CDR3 is TGTGCCAGCTCCGGGACAGGGGAAGGCTACACCTTC.

The chain employs TRBV5-4 and TRBJ2-1; TRBD1 aligns across 9 bases. This CDR3 comprises 16 residues. Germline CDR1 is SGHNT and CDR2 is YYREEE (reference sequence). The ends lost 4 bases at V and 2 bases at J; junction bases unmatched: 7. For the CDR3, the DNA is TGTGCCAGCAGCAACTGGGGACAGGGCCCCTACAATGAGCAGTTCTTC. Protein product: CASSNWGQGPYNEQFF.

V usage is TRBV9 and J usage is TRBJ1-5, with a weak D call TRBD1 (5 bases). The CDR3 extends over 16 amino acids. Trimming left V 3 bases short and J 5 bases short, with 18 bases between. Germline CDR1 reads SGDLS; CDR2 reads YYNGEE. CDR3 sequence reads: CASSGTGGGGDQPQHF. Written as DNA, the CDR3 is TGTGCCAGCAGCGGGACCGGGGGGGGAGGGGATCAGCCCCAGCATTTT.

The V gene is TRBV6-5, the J gene TRBJ2-2; TRBD1 agrees at 7 bases. Per germline, CDR1 MNHEY and CDR2 SVGAGI. CDR3 length: 16 residues. Losses at the gene ends were 0 bases for V and 4 bases for J; bases not matched to a gene: 5. The CDR3 nucleotides read TGTGCCAGCAGTTACTCGGACAGGTGGAGCACCGGGGAGCTGTTTTTT. Encoded protein: CASSYSDRWSTGELFF.

The V and J genes are TRBV5-6 and TRBJ2-1; tentatively, D is TRBD1 (6 bases). The ends were cut back, 0 bases at V and 2 bases at J, with 9 bases in the middle. CDR3 size: 15 residues. In germline, CDR1 is SGHDT, CDR2 YYEEEE. This CDR3 reads CASSLGGLPYNEQFF. The CDR3 DNA sequence: TGTGCCAGCAGCTTGGGGGGGCTCCCCTACAATGAGCAGTTCTTC.

The genes are TRBV10-1 and TRBJ2-7; TRBD2 matches at 12 bases. This CDR3 has 19 amino acids. Trimming removed 4 bases from V and 2 bases from J; junction bases left unmatched: 15. The germline CDR1 and CDR2 sequences are WNHNN and SYGVQD (reference sequence). CDR3 region: CASSAGRLRTSGTAYEQYF. CDR3 DNA sequence: TGCGCCAGCAGTGCTGGGCGTCTTAGGACTAGCGGGACCGCCTACGAGCAGTACTTC.

This chain connects TRBV4-3 to TRBJ1-2; perhaps TRBD1 as D (6 bases). CDR1 LGHNA and CDR2 YSLEER come from the germline V gene. Trimming cost V 4 bases and J 8 bases, with 17 bases left between them. The CDR3 extends over 14 amino acids. CDR3 DNA: TGCGCCAGCAGCCCACATTCAGGGGCAGGAGGCTACACCTTC. Translating gives CASSPHSGAGGYTF.

This chain links TRBV10-1 with TRBJ2-4; 8 bases are shared with TRBD1. The V and J ends lost 0 bases and 9 bases, in that order; junction bases with no gene match: 7. CDR3 length: 15 amino acids. Germline V gene lookup returns CDR1 WNHNN and CDR2 SYGVQD (reference sequence). This CDR3 is CASSESTGGFSIQYF. CDR3 bases: TGCGCCAGCAGTGAGTCTACAGGGGGGTTTAGCATTCAGTACTTC.

The V call is TRBV2, the J call TRBJ2-1; 9 bases align to TRBD2. Germline CDR1 and CDR2: SNHLY and FYNNEI. The length of the CDR3 is 15 residues. The junction had 5 bases not matched to a gene; V was cut back by 3 bases and J by 5 bases. The CDR3 DNA follows: TGTGCCAGCAGTGATGCGGGGGGGCTTCACAATGAGCAGTTCTTC. Protein product: CASSDAGGLHNEQFF.

The J gene is TRBJ1-3, the V gene TRBV4-2; 7 positions match TRBD1. V dropped 0 bases and J dropped 7; count of bases not matched to a gene: 9. The CDR3 totals 16 residues. Germline CDR1 LGHNA, CDR2 YNFKEQ. CDR3 DNA sequence: TGTGCCAGCAGCCAAGATTATCGGGACAGATGGAACACCATATATTTT. Protein product: CASSQDYRDRWNTIYF.

V usage is TRBV5-1 and J usage is TRBJ2-2; TRBD1 matches 7 bases. J gave up 7 bases and V 4 bases, and 16 bases lay outside the gene matches. The CDR3 is 17 residues long. The germline gives CDR1 SGHRS, CDR2 YFSETQ. The CDR3 loop reads CASSQPRDRPLGGELFF. DNA for the CDR3: TGCGCCAGCAGCCAACCTCGGGACAGACCCCTTGGCGGGGAGCTGTTTTTT.

This sequence joins TRBV5-4 and TRBJ2-2; 7 bases align to TRBD1. Germline V CDR1 and CDR2: SGHNT, YYREEE (reference sequence). The CDR3 is 15 residues long. V shed 2 bases and J 5 bases; nucleotides not matched to a gene: 6. CDR3 protein: CASSFGQERTGELFF. The CDR3 DNA sequence: TGTGCCAGCAGCTTCGGACAGGAGAGGACCGGGGAGCTGTTTTTT.

This CDR3 reads CAIRGDRGLGSGANVLTF. The CDR3 DNA sequence: TGTGCCATCAGGGGGGACAGGGGGTTGGGGTCTGGGGCCAACGTCCTGACTTTC. This chain connects TRBV10-3 to TRBJ2-6; 11 positions agree with TRBD1. V gave up 6 bases and J gave up 1 base; unmatched junction bases: 8. The germline CDR1 and CDR2 sequences are ENHRY and SYGVKD. The CDR3 sequence is 18 residues long.

CDR3 loop: CASSPPGLAGDSYEQYF. The CDR3 region has the DNA TGTGCCAGCAGCCCCCCGGGACTAGCGGGGGACTCCTACGAGCAGTACTTC. This chain links TRBV11-2 with TRBJ2-7, with 14 bases fitting TRBD2. The germline V gene has CDR1 SGHAT and CDR2 FQNNGV. V shed 5 bases and J 0 bases; nucleotides not matched to a gene: 6. The CDR3 is made up of 17 amino acids. The full variable domain, in which reference TRBV11-2 and TRBJ2-7 provide the parts outside the CDR3, is EAGVAQSPRYKIIEKRQSVAFWCNPISGHATLYWYQQILGQGPKLLIQFQNNGVVDDSQLPKDRFSAERLKGVDSTLKIQPAKLEDSAVYLCASSPPGLAGDSYEQYFGPGTRLTVT.

The chain combines TRBV2 with TRBJ1-5; tentatively, D is TRBD1 (6 bases). The length of the CDR3 is 15 residues. Trimming took off 5 bases at V and 1 base at J, with 12 bases between the two ends. Germline V gives CDR1 SNHLY, CDR2 FYNNEI. CDR3 sequence: CASSFTGTSNQPQHF. As DNA, the CDR3 is TGTGCCAGCAGTTTCACCGGGACAAGCAATCAGCCCCAGCATTTT.

V usage is TRBV5-1 and J usage is TRBJ1-1; TRBD1 is a possible D gene (5 bases). V lost 2 bases, J lost 1 base, and 12 bases lay in between. Germline V gene data show CDR1 as SGHRS and CDR2 as YFSETQ. The CDR3 loop spans 15 amino acids. The CDR3 DNA is TGCGCCAGCAGCTTAAGGGGATCAGGGAACACTGAAGCTTTCTTT. Residues: CASSLRGSGNTEAFF.

The CDR3 bases are TGTGCCAGTAGTATCCGTCCGGGACAGGGGGCTGGCAATCAGCCCCAGCATTTT. Amino acids: CASSIRPGQGAGNQPQHF. The genes are TRBV19 and TRBJ1-5, with TRBD1 matching over 12 bases. V shed 3 bases, J shed 2 bases, and the junction held 8 bases outside the gene matches. The CDR3 is made up of 18 amino acids. In germline, CDR1 is LNHDA, CDR2 SQIVND (reference sequence).

The rearrangement joins TRBV5-1 to TRBJ2-2; 7 nucleotides agree with TRBD2. Germline CDR1 reads SGHRS; CDR2 reads YFSETQ. The CDR3 consists of 16 residues. Trimming took 4 bases from V and 4 from J; bases not matched to a gene: 10. CDR3 region: CASSPPTSVRTGELFF. The CDR3 DNA reads as TGCGCCAGCAGCCCGCCCACTAGCGTTCGCACCGGGGAGCTGTTTTTT.

The gene calls are TRBV28 and TRBJ1-4; 10 nucleotides align to TRBD1. Germline assignment: CDR1 MDHEN and CDR2 SYDVKM. J gave up 8 bases and V 5 bases, and 8 bases lay outside the gene matches. This CDR3 is 15 amino acids long. The CDR3 DNA reads TGTGCCAGCAGTAGGCCGGGACAGGGGTTCGAAAAACTGTTTTTT. It translates to CASSRPGQGFEKLFF. Complete variable domain (other parts from reference TRBV28 and TRBJ1-4): DVKVTQSSRYLVKRTGEKVFLECVQDMDHENMFWYRQDPGLGLRLIYFSYDVKMKEKGDIPEGYSVSREKKERFSLILESASTNQTSMYLCASSRPGQGFEKLFFGSGTQLSVL.

The rearrangement joins TRBV9 to TRBJ1-6; D remains ambiguous. This CDR3 spans 16 amino acids. Germline V lookup: CDR1 SGDLS, CDR2 YYNGEE. V was cut by 0 bases and J by 6 bases, with 13 bases left in between. CDR3 sequence (DNA): TGTGCCAGCAGCGTAGGTGGCAGTTTAAGTAATTCACCCCTCCACTTT. Its protein product is CASSVGGSLSNSPLHF.

The CDR3 loop is CASSFYRGSDYGYTF. CDR3 bases: TGCGCCAGCAGCTTCTACAGGGGGTCGGACTATGGCTACACCTTC. This chain connects TRBV5-1 to TRBJ1-2; 8 bases match TRBD1. Germline CDR1 reads SGHRS; CDR2 reads YFSETQ. The CDR3 length is 15 residues. The V segment lost 2 bases and the J segment 3 bases; nucleotides outside the gene matches: 6.

The chain uses TRBV11-2 and TRBJ1-1; the match to TRBD1 covers 9 bases. V dropped 5 bases and J dropped 4; count of bases not matched to a gene: 8. The CDR3 has 15 residues. Looked up from germline, CDR1 is SGHAT and CDR2 is FQNNGV. The CDR3 here is CASSPQGAAGTEAFF. CDR3 coding DNA: TGTGCCAGCAGCCCACAGGGGGCAGCGGGCACTGAAGCTTTCTTT.